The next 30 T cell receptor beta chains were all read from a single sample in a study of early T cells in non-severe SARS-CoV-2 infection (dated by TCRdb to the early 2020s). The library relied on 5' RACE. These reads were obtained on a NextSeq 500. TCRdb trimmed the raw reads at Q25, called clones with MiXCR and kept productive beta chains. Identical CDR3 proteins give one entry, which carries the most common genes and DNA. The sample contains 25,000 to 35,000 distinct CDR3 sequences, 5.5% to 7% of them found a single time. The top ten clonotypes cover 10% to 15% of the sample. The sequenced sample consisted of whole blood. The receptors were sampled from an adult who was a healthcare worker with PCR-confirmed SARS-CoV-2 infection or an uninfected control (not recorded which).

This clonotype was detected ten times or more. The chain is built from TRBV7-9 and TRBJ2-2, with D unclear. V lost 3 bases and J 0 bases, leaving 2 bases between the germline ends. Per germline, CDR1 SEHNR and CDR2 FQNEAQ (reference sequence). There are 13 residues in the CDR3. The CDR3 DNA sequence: TGTGCCAGCAGCTTCGCGAACACCGGGGAGCTGTTTTTT. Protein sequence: CASSFANTGELFF.

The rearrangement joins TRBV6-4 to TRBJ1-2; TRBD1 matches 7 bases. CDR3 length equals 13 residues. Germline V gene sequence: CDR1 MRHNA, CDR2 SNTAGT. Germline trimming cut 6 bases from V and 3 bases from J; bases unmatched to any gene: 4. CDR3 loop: CASSQGGDYGYTF. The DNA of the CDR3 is TGTGCCAGCAGCCAGGGGGGGGACTATGGCTACACCTTC.

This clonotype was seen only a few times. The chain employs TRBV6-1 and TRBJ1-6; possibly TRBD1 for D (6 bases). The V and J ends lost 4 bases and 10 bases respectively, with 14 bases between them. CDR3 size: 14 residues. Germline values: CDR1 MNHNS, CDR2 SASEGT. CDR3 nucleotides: TGTGCCAGCAGTGGACGGGGGGCGCGATCACCCCTCCACTTT. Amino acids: CASSGRGARSPLHF.

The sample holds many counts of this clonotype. The CDR3 bases are TGCAGTGCTAGACCCCCAAGGACTGAAGCTTTCTTT. Its translation: CSARPPRTEAFF. This chain links TRBV20-1 with TRBJ1-1; D is undetermined. The germline V and J ends were trimmed by 2 bases and 5 bases, with 9 bases remaining between them. The CDR3 totals 12 residues. The V gene's germline CDR1 is DFQATT and CDR2 SNEGSKA (reference sequence).

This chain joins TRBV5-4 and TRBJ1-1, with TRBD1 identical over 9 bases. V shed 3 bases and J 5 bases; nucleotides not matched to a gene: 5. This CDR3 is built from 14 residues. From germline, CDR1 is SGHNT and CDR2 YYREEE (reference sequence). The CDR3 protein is CASSWDRANTEAFF. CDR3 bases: TGTGCCAGCAGCTGGGACAGGGCGAATACTGAAGCTTTCTTT.

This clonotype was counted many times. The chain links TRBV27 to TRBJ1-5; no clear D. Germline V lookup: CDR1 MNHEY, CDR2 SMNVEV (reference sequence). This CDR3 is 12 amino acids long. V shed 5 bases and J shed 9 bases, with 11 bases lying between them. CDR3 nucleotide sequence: TGTGCCAGCAGTCAGGACGGAGGGCCCCAGCATTTT. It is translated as CASSQDGGPQHF.

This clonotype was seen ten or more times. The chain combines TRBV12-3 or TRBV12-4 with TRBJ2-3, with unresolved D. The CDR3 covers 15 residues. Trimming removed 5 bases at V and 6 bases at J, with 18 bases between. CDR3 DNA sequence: TGTGCCAGCAGTCCGGTCTTCTCGGAAGTTGATACGCAGTATTTT. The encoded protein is CASSPVFSEVDTQYF.

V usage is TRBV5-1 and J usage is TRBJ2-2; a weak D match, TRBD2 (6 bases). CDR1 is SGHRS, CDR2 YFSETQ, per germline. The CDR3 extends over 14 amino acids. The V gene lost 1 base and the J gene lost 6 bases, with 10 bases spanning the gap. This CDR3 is CASSLQSGPGELFF. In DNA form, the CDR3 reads TGCGCCAGCAGCTTGCAAAGCGGGCCCGGGGAGCTGTTTTTT. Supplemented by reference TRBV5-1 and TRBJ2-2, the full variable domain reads KAGVTQTPRYLIKTRGQQVTLSCSPISGHRSVSWYQQTPGQGLQFLFEYFSETQRNKGNFPGRFSGRQFSNSRSEMNVSTLELGDSALYLCASSLQSGPGELFFGEGSRLTVL.

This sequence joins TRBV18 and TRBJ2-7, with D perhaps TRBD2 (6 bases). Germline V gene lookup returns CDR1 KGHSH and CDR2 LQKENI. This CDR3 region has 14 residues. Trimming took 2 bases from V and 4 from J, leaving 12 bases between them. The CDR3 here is CASSPGGYGYEQYF. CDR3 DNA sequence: TGTGCCAGCTCACCAGGAGGGTATGGGTACGAGCAGTACTTC.

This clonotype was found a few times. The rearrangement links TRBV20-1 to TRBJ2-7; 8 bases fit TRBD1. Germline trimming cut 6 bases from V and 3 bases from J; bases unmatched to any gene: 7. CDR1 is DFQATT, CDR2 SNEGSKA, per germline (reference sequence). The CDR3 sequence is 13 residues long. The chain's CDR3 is CSAQGQADYEQYF. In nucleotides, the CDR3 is TGCAGTGCGCAGGGACAGGCGGACTACGAGCAGTACTTC.

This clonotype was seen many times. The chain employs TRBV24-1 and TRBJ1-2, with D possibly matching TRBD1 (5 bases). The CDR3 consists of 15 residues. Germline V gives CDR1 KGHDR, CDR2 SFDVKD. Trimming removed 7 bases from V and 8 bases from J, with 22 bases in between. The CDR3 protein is CATRPSGTPEGGYTF. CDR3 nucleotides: TGTGCCACCAGACCCTCCGGGACCCCTGAGGGGGGCTACACCTTC.

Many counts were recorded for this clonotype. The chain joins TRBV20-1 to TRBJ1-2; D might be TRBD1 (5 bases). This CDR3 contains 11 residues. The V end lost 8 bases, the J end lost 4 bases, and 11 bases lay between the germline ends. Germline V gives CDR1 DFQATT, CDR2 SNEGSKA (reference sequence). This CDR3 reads CSTGTLYGYTF. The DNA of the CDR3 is TGCAGTACCGGGACCCTCTATGGCTACACCTTC.

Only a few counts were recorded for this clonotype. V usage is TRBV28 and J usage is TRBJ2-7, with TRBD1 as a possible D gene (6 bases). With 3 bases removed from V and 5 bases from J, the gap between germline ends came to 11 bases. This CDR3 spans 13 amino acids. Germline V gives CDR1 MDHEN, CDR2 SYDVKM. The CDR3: CASSFTGLNEQYF. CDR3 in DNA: TGTGCCAGCAGTTTTACAGGGCTGAACGAGCAGTACTTC.

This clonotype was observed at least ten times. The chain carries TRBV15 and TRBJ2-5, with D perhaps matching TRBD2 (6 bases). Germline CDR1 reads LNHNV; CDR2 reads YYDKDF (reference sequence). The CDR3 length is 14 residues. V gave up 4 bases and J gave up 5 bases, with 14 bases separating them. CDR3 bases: TGTGCCACCAGCAACAGAGGAGGGATGGAGACCCAGTACTTC. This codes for CATSNRGGMETQYF.

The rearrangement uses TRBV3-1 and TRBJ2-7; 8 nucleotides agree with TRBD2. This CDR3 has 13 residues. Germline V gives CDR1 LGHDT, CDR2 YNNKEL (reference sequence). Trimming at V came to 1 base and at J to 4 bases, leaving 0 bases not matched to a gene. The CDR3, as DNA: TGTGCCAGCAGCCAAGTAGCGGGATACGAGCAGTACTTC. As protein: CASSQVAGYEQYF.

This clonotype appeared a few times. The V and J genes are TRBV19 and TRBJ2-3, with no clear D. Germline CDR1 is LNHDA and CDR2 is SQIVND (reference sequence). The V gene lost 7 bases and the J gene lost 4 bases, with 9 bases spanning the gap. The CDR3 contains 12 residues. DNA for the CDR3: TGTGCCAGTATCGGAGTTGCAGATACGCAGTATTTT. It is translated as CASIGVADTQYF.

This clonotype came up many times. In nucleotides, the CDR3 is TGCAGTGCTTACCCCTTAGCGGGGGGGCCGTCAGATACGCAGTATTTT. Translated: CSAYPLAGGPSDTQYF. The chain recombines TRBV20-1 with TRBJ2-3; 11 positions match TRBD2. Germline CDR1 reads DFQATT; CDR2 reads SNEGSKA (reference sequence). The trim removed 5 bases at V and 4 bases at J, leaving 11 bases unmatched. This CDR3 region has 16 residues.

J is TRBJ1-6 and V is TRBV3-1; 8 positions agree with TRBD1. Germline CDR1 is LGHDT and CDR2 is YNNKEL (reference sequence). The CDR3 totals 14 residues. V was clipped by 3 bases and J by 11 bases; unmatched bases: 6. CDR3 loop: CASSQDGQGAPLHF. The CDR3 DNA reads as TGTGCCAGCAGCCAGGACGGACAGGGAGCACCCCTCCACTTT.

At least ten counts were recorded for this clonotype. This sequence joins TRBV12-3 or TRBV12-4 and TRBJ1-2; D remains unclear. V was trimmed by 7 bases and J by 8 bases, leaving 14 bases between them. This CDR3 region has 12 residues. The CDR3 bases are TGTGCCAGCACCAATGGGGTAGAAGGCTACACCTTC. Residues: CASTNGVEGYTF.

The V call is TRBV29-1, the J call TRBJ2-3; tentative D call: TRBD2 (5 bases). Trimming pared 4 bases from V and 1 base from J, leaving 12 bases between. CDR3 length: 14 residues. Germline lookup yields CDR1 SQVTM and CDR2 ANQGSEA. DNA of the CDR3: TGCAGCGTTGTGGGCCCAGCGGGCACAGATACGCAGTATTTT. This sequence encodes CSVVGPAGTDTQYF.

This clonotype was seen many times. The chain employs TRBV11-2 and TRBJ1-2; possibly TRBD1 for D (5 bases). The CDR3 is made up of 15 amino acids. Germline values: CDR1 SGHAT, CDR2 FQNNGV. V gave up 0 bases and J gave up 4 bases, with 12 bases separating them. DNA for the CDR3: TGTGCCAGCAGCTTAGAGACGACAGCGATCTATGGCTACACCTTC. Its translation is CASSLETTAIYGYTF.

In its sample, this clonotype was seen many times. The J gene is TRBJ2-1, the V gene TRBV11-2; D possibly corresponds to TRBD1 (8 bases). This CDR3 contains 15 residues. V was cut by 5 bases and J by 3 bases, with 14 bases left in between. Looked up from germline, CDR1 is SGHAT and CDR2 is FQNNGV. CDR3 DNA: TGTGCCAGCAGCCTACAGGGGGACTACTACAATGAGCAGTTCTTC. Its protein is CASSLQGDYYNEQFF.

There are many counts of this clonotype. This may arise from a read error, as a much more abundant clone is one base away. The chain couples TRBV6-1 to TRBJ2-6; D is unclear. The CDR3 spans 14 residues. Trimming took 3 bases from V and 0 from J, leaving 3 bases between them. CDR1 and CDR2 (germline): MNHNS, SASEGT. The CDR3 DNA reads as TGTGCCAGCAGTGACAACTCTGGGGCCAACGTCCTGACTTTC. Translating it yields CASSDNSGANVLTF.

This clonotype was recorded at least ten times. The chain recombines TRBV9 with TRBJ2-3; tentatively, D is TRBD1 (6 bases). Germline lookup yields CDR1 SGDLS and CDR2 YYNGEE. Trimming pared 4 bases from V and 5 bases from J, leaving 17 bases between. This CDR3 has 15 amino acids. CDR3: CASSRQQGAGDTQYF. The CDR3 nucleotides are TGTGCCAGCAGCAGGCAACAGGGCGCCGGAGATACGCAGTATTTT.

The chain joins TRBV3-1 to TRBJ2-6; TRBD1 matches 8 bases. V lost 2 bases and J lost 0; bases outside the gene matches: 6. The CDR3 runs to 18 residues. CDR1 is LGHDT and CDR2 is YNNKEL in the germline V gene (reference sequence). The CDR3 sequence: CASSQWGQASSGANVLTF. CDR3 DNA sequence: TGTGCCAGCAGCCAATGGGGACAGGCTAGCTCTGGGGCCAACGTCCTGACTTTC. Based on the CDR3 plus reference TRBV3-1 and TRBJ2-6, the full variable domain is DTAVSQTPKYLVTQMGNDKSIKCEQNLGHDTMYWYKQDSKKFLKIMFSYNNKELIINETVPNRFSPKSPDKAHLNLHINSLELGDSAVYFCASSQWGQASSGANVLTFGAGSRLTVL.

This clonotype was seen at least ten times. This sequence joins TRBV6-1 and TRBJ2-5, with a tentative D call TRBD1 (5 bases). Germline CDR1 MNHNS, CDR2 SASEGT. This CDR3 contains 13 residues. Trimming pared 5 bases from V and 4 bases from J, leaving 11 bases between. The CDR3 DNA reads TGTGCCAGCAGTTCGGACAACCGAGAGACCCAGTACTTC. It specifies CASSSDNRETQYF.

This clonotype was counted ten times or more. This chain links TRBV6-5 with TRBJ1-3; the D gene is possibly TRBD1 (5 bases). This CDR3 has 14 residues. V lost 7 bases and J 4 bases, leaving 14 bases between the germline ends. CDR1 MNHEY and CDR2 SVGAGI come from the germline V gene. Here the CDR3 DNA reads TGTGCCAGCACCCAGGGACGGCCAGGAAACACCATATATTTT. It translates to CASTQGRPGNTIYF.

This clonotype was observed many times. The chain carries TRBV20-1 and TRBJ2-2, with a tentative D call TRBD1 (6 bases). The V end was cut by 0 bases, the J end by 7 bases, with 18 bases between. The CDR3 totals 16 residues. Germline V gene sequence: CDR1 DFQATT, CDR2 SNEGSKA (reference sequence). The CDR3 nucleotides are TGCAGTGCTAGAGATCAATTCTGGGGGCCGGACGGGGAGCTGTTTTTT. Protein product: CSARDQFWGPDGELFF.

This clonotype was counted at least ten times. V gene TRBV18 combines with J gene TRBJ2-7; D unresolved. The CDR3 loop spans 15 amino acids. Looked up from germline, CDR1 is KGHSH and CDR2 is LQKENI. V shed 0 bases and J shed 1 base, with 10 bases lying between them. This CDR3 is CASSPPGRRSYEQYF. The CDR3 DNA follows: TGTGCCAGCTCACCACCGGGAAGAAGATCCTACGAGCAGTACTTC.

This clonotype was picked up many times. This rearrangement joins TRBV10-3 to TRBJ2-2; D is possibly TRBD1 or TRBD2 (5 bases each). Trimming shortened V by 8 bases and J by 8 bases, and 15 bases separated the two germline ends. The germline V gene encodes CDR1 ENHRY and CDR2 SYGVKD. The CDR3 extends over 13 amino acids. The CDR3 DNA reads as TGTGCCATCTCCCTAGGGGACGGTGGGGAGCTGTTTTTT. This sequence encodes CAISLGDGGELFF.